The rows below give T cell receptor beta chains drawn from one sample of a study of blood T cell repertoires in COVID-19. The method was immunoSEQ multiplex PCR; TCRdb's version includes in-frame clones alone and lacks a portion of them. Altogether about 220,000 clones are present, around 82% being singletons, with the ten largest covering around 13%. Input material: peripheral blood. The receptors derive from a human donor in a cohort sampled during active COVID-19. CDR3s include the opening cysteine and the closing phenylalanine or tryptophan. Each record gives: D gene, J gene, clone size, V gene, CDR3 protein, CDR3 DNA. The D gene is left open where the match is weak. Some rows mark clone size as missing; the rest say once, few, many or name a class of expanded clone.

>NA|TRBJ2-1|NA|TRBV9
CASSIGGRVPSNEQFF
TGTGCCAGCAGCATCGGGGGTCGGGTCCCTTCCAATGAGCAGTTCTTC
>NA|TRBJ2-5|NA|TRBV7-2
CASSGGAQETQYF
TGTGCCAGCAGCGGGGGGGCCCAGGAGACCCAGTACTTC
>TRBD1|TRBJ1-5|NA|TRBV28
CASSSKTGLNQPQHF
TGTGCCAGCAGTTCTAAGACAGGGCTCAATCAGCCCCAGCATTTT
>TRBD1|TRBJ1-5|NA|TRBV29-1
CSVRQGSDQPQHF
TGCAGCGTCCGACAGGGATCTGATCAGCCCCAGCATTTT
>TRBD1|TRBJ2-7|few|TRBV5-4
CASSLETGAFLEQYF
TGTGCCAGCAGCTTGGAAACAGGGGCCTTCCTAGAGCAGTACTTC
>NA|TRBJ1-2|few|TRBV27
CASSLSTPRLYGYTF
TGTGCCAGCAGTTTATCGACACCCCGCCTATATGGCTACACCTTC
>TRBD1|TRBJ1-5|few|TRBV10-3
CAISEILGQGEPQHF
TGTGCCATCAGTGAAATATTAGGACAGGGAGAGCCCCAGCATTTT
>NA|TRBJ2-7|NA|TRBV15
CATSRGSEIYYEQYF
TGTGCCACCAGCAGAGGCTCGGAGATTTACTACGAGCAGTACTTC
>TRBD1|TRBJ2-2|few|TRBV5-1
CASSSPGQLTGELFF
TGCGCCAGCAGCTCACCGGGACAGCTAACCGGGGAGCTGTTTTTT
>NA|TRBJ2-5|many|TRBV7-2
CASSLGAEEETQYF
TGTGCCAGCAGCTTAGGGGCAGAAGAAGAGACCCAGTACTTC
>TRBD2|TRBJ2-3|NA|TRBV19
CASSIRRAGDILSTDTQYF
TGTGCCAGTAGTATTAGGAGAGCGGGGGACATCCTTAGCACAGATACGCAGTATTTT